These 10 T cell receptor beta chains originate from one sample sequenced in a study of cytomegalovirus exposure and HLA in healthy donors. 13 Jbeta primers and 60 Vbeta primers were used for the PCR. Using immunoSEQ multiplex PCR, the repertoire was profiled, and TCRdb retains in-frame clones only, with some absent. The sample shows about 160,000 clones, 80% of them seen only once. The sequencing sample was made of PBMCs. The source is a man in his thirties or forties in good health and CMV-seronegative.

The genes are TRBV9 and TRBJ2-1, with 11 bases that match TRBD2. Germline V gene lookup returns CDR1 SGDLS and CDR2 YYNGEE. V lost 3 bases and J lost 0; bases outside the gene matches: 5. CDR3 length: 17 amino acids. DNA for the CDR3: TGTGCCAGCAGCGCCGGGACTAGCGGACGCTCCTACAATGAGCAGTTCTTC. Encoded protein: CASSAGTSGRSYNEQFF.

The V call is TRBV7-8, the J call TRBJ1-2; TRBD1 is a possible D gene (6 bases). The CDR3 covers 14 residues. V lost 1 base and J lost 4, with 10 bases in between. Germline-derived CDR1 and CDR2 are SGHVS and FQNEAQ. CDR3 region: CASSLGGGTYGYTF. The CDR3 bases are TGTGCCAGCAGCTTAGGAGGGGGTACCTATGGCTACACCTTC.

The J gene is TRBJ2-5, the V gene TRBV7-9, with TRBD1 identical over 8 bases. Germline loops: CDR1 SEHNR, CDR2 FQNEAQ (reference sequence). V was clipped by 4 bases and J by 11 bases; unmatched bases: 15. The CDR3 is 15 amino acids. For the CDR3, the DNA is TGTGCCAGCAGCTCCCTCCGGGACAGGCTAGTGGAGCAGTACTTC. Protein: CASSSLRDRLVEQYF.

The gene calls are TRBV27 and TRBJ1-6; D not certain. The V end lost 0 bases, the J end lost 0 bases, and 9 bases lay between the germline ends. Germline CDR1 and CDR2: MNHEY and SMNVEV (reference sequence). This CDR3 region has 17 residues. CDR3 region: CASSLSSEVSYNSPLHF. DNA of the CDR3: TGTGCCAGCAGTTTATCGAGTGAAGTCTCCTATAATTCACCCCTCCACTTT.

The chain joins TRBV28 to TRBJ2-1, with D maybe TRBD2 (5 bases). The germline V and J ends were trimmed by 3 bases and 7 bases, with 19 bases remaining between them. The CDR3 spans 16 residues. Germline CDR1 and CDR2: MDHEN and SYDVKM. Here the CDR3 DNA reads TGTGCCAGCAGTTTGCAGATATTGAGGGTCGGGAATGAGCAGTTCTTC. Translated: CASSLQILRVGNEQFF.

Here the CDR3 reads CASSLLDWYLGETQYF. CDR3 nucleotide sequence: TGTGCCAGCAGCTTACTGGACTGGTACTTAGGGGAGACCCAGTACTTC. The chain is built from TRBV7-8 and TRBJ2-5; D is possibly TRBD2 (5 bases). Trimming cost V 2 bases and J 5 bases, with 18 bases left between them. CDR1 is SGHVS, CDR2 FQNEAQ, per germline. The CDR3 is made up of 16 amino acids.

The gene calls are TRBV9 and TRBJ2-7; 7 nucleotides line up with TRBD1. Germline loops: CDR1 SGDLS, CDR2 YYNGEE. The CDR3 has 14 amino acids. With V trimmed by 0 bases and J by 6 bases, 6 bases remained unmatched. Written as DNA, the CDR3 is TGTGCCAGCAGCGTAGGGCAGGGGGTGAGCGAGCAGTACTTC. Translation gives CASSVGQGVSEQYF.

The rearrangement uses TRBV10-3 and TRBJ1-2; 8 nucleotides match TRBD1. Germline lookup yields CDR1 ENHRY and CDR2 SYGVKD. The CDR3 is made up of 15 amino acids. The J segment lost 5 bases and the V segment lost 4 bases, leaving 9 bases of the junction unmatched. CDR3 DNA: TGTGCCATCAGTGGTGGGGACAGGACTTTATATGGCTACACCTTC. It codes for CAISGGDRTLYGYTF.

The chain is built from TRBV7-6 and TRBJ1-2; 10 bases are a match to TRBD1. Trimming cost V 5 bases and J 4 bases; bases outside gene matches: 16. Per the germline V gene, CDR1 is SGHVS and CDR2 is FNYEAQ. The CDR3 spans 18 residues. Written as DNA, the CDR3 is TGTGCCAGCAGCGGGATCTTTGGACAGGGGGTTAACTTCTATGGCTACACCTTC. Translated, it gives CASSGIFGQGVNFYGYTF.

This clone was detected once. This chain uses TRBV29-1 with TRBJ1-4; 9 nucleotides line up with TRBD1. This CDR3 comprises 16 residues. The germline V gene encodes CDR1 SQVTM and CDR2 ANQGSEA. The J segment lost 5 bases and the V segment lost 3 bases, leaving 10 bases of the junction unmatched. The DNA of the CDR3 is TGCAGCGTTGATCCCGGGACAGGGAGGAAGAATGAAAAACTGTTTTTT. Protein: CSVDPGTGRKNEKLFF.